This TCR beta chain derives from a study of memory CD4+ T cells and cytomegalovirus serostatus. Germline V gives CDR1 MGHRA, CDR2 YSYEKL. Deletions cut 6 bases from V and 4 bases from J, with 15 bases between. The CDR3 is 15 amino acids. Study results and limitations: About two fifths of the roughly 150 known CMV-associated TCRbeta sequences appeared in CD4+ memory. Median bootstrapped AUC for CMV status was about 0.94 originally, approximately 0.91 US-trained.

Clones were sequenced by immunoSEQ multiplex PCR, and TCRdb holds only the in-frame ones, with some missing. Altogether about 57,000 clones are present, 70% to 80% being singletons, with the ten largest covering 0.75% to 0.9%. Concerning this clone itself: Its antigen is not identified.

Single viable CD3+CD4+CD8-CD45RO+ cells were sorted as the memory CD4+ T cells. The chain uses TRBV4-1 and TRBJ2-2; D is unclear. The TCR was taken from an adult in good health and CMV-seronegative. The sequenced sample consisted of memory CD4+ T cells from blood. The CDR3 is CASRPLATVTGELFF. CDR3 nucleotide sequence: TGCGCCAGCAGACCCCTTGCAACCGTCACCGGGGAGCTGTTTTTT.